These 26 T cell receptor beta chains came from one sample sequenced in a study of blood T cell repertoires in COVID-19. TCRdb's table, derived via immunoSEQ multiplex PCR, lists solely in-frame clones and lacks some. This sample has around 84,000 clones; 70% to 90% occur once, and the top ten carry approximately 8.1%. Sequenced sample: peripheral blood. Receptors were obtained from an elderly man with active or convalescent COVID-19.

The chain recombines TRBV5-1 with TRBJ2-5; 8 nucleotides match TRBD2. CDR1 and CDR2 from the germline V gene are SGHRS and YFSETQ. The J segment lost 5 bases and the V segment lost 2 bases, leaving 5 bases of the junction unmatched. This CDR3 comprises 14 residues. CDR3 region: CASSLAGAEETQYF. The CDR3 DNA follows: TGCGCCAGCAGCTTAGCGGGGGCGGAGGAGACCCAGTACTTC.

The chain has TRBV29-1 and TRBJ1-2, with D perhaps matching TRBD1 (5 bases). The CDR3 extends over 11 amino acids. Trimming cost V 8 bases and J 4 bases, with 11 bases left between them. The germline V gene has CDR1 SQVTM and CDR2 ANQGSEA. The CDR3: CSSEGAYGYTF. As DNA, the CDR3 is TGCAGCTCGGAAGGGGCCTATGGCTACACCTTC.

V is TRBV7-3 and J is TRBJ2-5; the match to TRBD2 covers 7 bases. Per germline, CDR1 SGHTA and CDR2 FQGTGA. The CDR3 contains 13 residues. The ends lost 3 bases at V and 4 bases at J; junction bases unmatched: 2. Here the CDR3 DNA reads TGTGCCAGCAGCTTTACGGGGGGAGAGACCCAGTACTTC. This encodes CASSFTGGETQYF. Looking up the rest from reference TRBV7-3 and TRBJ2-5 gives the full variable domain: GAGVSQTPSNKVTEKGKYVELRCDPISGHTALYWYRQSLGQGPEFLIYFQGTGAADDSGLPNDRFFAVRPEGSVSTLKIQRTERGDSAVYLCASSFTGGETQYFGPGTRLLVL.

The chain has TRBV7-2 and TRBJ1-2; tentatively, D is TRBD1 (6 bases). The V end lost 3 bases, the J end lost 5 bases, and 16 bases lay between the germline ends. Germline assignment: CDR1 SGHTA and CDR2 FQGNSA. This CDR3 has 15 residues. CDR3 nucleotides: TGTGCCAGCAGCTTGGGATCCGGGACAAGATATGGCTACACCTTC. It is translated as CASSLGSGTRYGYTF.

The chain links TRBV7-2 to TRBJ1-3, with D possibly matching TRBD1 (5 bases). This CDR3 comprises 17 residues. CDR1 is SGHTA, CDR2 FQGNSA, per germline. V was shortened by 0 bases and J by 4 bases, with 16 bases between the two germline ends. The CDR3 DNA reads as TGTGCCAGCAGCTTAGCAAGAAGCGGGGGGACCGGAAACACCATATATTTT. It yields the protein CASSLARSGGTGNTIYF.

This clone came up once. The chain joins TRBV6-1 to TRBJ1-1; D is uncertain. The CDR3 loop spans 13 amino acids. The germline CDR1 and CDR2 sequences are MNHNS and SASEGT. The ends were cut back, 0 bases at V and 5 bases at J, with 7 bases in the middle. CDR3 region: CASSEARGTEAFF. The CDR3 DNA reads TGTGCCAGCAGTGAAGCCCGGGGTACTGAAGCTTTCTTT.

In this sample, this clone turned up a few times. The rearrangement joins TRBV28 to TRBJ1-5; 7 bases map to TRBD1. This CDR3 spans 16 amino acids. Trimming removed 6 bases from V and 9 bases from J; junction bases left unmatched: 17. Germline CDR1 is MDHEN and CDR2 is SYDVKM. CDR3 protein: CASRPGTVLGHWPQHF. DNA of the CDR3: TGTGCCAGCAGACCCGGGACAGTATTGGGGCATTGGCCCCAGCATTTT.

The V gene is TRBV7-9, the J gene TRBJ2-3, with D perhaps TRBD2 (6 bases). With 5 bases removed from V and 4 bases from J, the gap between germline ends came to 16 bases. The length of the CDR3 is 15 residues. Germline V CDR1 and CDR2: SEHNR, FQNEAQ (reference sequence). The CDR3 DNA sequence: TGTGCCAGCAGCCCCCGGACTATCGAATCAGATACGCAGTATTTT. This gives the protein CASSPRTIESDTQYF.

This chain connects TRBV30 to TRBJ1-3, with D perhaps matching TRBD1 (5 bases). This CDR3 has 14 amino acids. Per the germline V gene, CDR1 is GTSNPN and CDR2 is SVGIG (reference sequence). V was clipped by 2 bases and J by 4 bases, with 12 bases between them. CDR3 amino acids: CAWSFVTAGNTIYF. In DNA, the CDR3 is TGTGCCTGGAGTTTTGTGACAGCCGGAAACACCATATATTTT.

The gene calls are TRBV10-1 and TRBJ2-1, with 7 bases that match TRBD1. This CDR3 has 15 amino acids. Looked up from germline, CDR1 is WNHNN and CDR2 is SYGVQD (reference sequence). V lost 4 bases and J lost 5; bases outside the gene matches: 8. CDR3: CASSAGTVANNEQFF. Here the CDR3 DNA reads TGCGCCAGCAGTGCGGGGACAGTCGCGAACAATGAGCAGTTCTTC.

The chain employs TRBV15 and TRBJ1-5; 8 nucleotides match TRBD1. The junction had 6 bases not matched to a gene; V was cut back by 1 base and J by 4 bases. The CDR3 extends over 16 amino acids. Per the germline V gene, CDR1 is LNHNV and CDR2 is YYDKDF (reference sequence). This CDR3 reads CATSRGDRQGNQPQHF. Here the CDR3 DNA reads TGTGCCACCAGCAGAGGGGACAGACAGGGGAATCAGCCCCAGCATTTT.

The rearrangement joins TRBV19 to TRBJ2-2, with D possibly being TRBD1 (5 bases). The CDR3 length is 18 residues. CDR1 is LNHDA, CDR2 SQIVND, per germline (reference sequence). V dropped 3 bases and J dropped 0 bases, with 17 bases sitting between them. The CDR3 DNA is TGTGCCAGTAGTATTACTGGCTCGGACACATCGAACACCGGGGAGCTGTTTTTT. It encodes CASSITGSDTSNTGELFF.

The genes are TRBV5-1 and TRBJ1-4; D is ambiguous. Germline lookup yields CDR1 SGHRS and CDR2 YFSETQ. V was cut by 0 bases and J by 8 bases, with 8 bases left in between. The CDR3 totals 13 residues. The CDR3 loop reads CASSLGGGEKLFF. For the CDR3, the DNA is TGCGCCAGCAGCTTGGGGGGAGGCGAAAAACTGTTTTTT.

CDR3 DNA sequence: TGTGCCAGCAGACCTCAGGAGAACACTGAAGCTTTCTTT. This sequence encodes CASRPQENTEAFF. This chain links TRBV12-3 or TRBV12-4 with TRBJ1-1; no definite D call. The length of the CDR3 is 13 residues. Trimming removed 6 bases at V and 1 base at J, with 9 bases between.

This rearrangement joins TRBV9 to TRBJ2-3; 9 bases align to TRBD2. J was trimmed by 2 bases and V by 2 bases; bases with no gene match: 6. Germline-derived CDR1 and CDR2 are SGDLS and YYNGEE. The CDR3 sequence is 16 residues long. The CDR3 region has the DNA TGTGCCAGCAGCGTTGGTAGCGGGAGAGCCACAGATACGCAGTATTTT. It encodes CASSVGSGRATDTQYF.

The chain couples TRBV4-1 to TRBJ1-6, with 7 bases lining up with TRBD1. CDR3 length equals 18 residues. V was pared by 0 bases and J by 4 bases, with 9 bases of the junction left unmatched. Germline lookup yields CDR1 MGHRA and CDR2 YSYEKL. The CDR3 sequence: CASSQEIRPGQYNSPLHF. The CDR3, as DNA: TGCGCCAGCAGCCAAGAGATCAGGCCGGGACAGTATAATTCACCCCTCCACTTT.

CDR3 DNA: TGCGCCAGCAGCCCAGGACTAGCGGGAGGGCAATTTCAGCAGTACGTC. Amino acid sequence: CASSPGLAGGQFQQYV. The J gene is TRBJ2-7, the V gene TRBV5-1; 15 bases agree with TRBD2. The CDR3 runs 16 residues. With V trimmed by 4 bases and J by 8 bases, 10 bases remained unmatched. CDR1 is SGHRS, CDR2 YFSETQ, per germline.

The genes are TRBV7-2 and TRBJ1-4, with TRBD1 as a possible D gene (5 bases). In germline, CDR1 is SGHTA, CDR2 FQGNSA. The CDR3 has 14 residues. Trimming left V 5 bases short and J 4 bases short, with 11 bases between. CDR3 DNA sequence: TGTGCCAGCAGCCTGACAGTAAATAATGAAAAACTGTTTTTT. It translates to CASSLTVNNEKLFF.

This chain uses TRBV6-4 with TRBJ1-2; 7 bases map to TRBD1. Trimming removed 4 bases from V and 2 bases from J; junction bases left unmatched: 10. Germline V CDR1 and CDR2: MRHNA, SNTAGT. CDR3 length: 16 residues. The CDR3 reads CASSVQPGQPNYGYTF. The CDR3 DNA is TGTGCCAGCAGTGTACAGCCGGGACAGCCAAACTATGGCTACACCTTC.

The chain is built from TRBV27 and TRBJ2-1, with TRBD2 matching 8 bases. This CDR3 spans 17 amino acids. The germline CDR1 and CDR2 sequences are MNHEY and SMNVEV (reference sequence). Unmatched junction bases numbered 18, after V lost 6 bases and J lost 8 bases. The CDR3 spells CASRPNGGAGVFDEQFF. The DNA for the CDR3 is TGTGCCAGCAGACCAAACGGGGGAGCGGGGGTGTTCGATGAGCAGTTCTTC.

This clone was picked up one time. V usage is TRBV18 and J usage is TRBJ2-1, with D hard to call. The CDR3 spans 11 residues. Trimming removed 5 bases at V and 5 bases at J, with 4 bases between. Germline CDR1 and CDR2: KGHSH and LQKENI. The CDR3 protein is CASSGDNEQFF. For the CDR3, the DNA is TGTGCCAGCTCAGGAGACAATGAGCAGTTCTTC.

This clone was detected once. The chain employs TRBV7-8 and TRBJ1-6; possibly TRBD1 for D (6 bases). V lost 0 bases and J lost 12, with 12 bases in between. CDR3 length: 14 amino acids. Germline V gives CDR1 SGHVS, CDR2 FQNEAQ. CDR3 sequence reads: CASSLAQGLGPLHF. The CDR3 coding sequence is TGTGCCAGCAGCTTAGCGCAGGGGCTGGGACCCCTCCACTTT.

The chain combines TRBV4-2 with TRBJ2-2; perhaps TRBD2 as D (5 bases). Germline CDR1 is LGHNA and CDR2 is YNFKEQ. The CDR3 totals 16 residues. V was cut by 1 base and J by 5 bases, with 14 bases left in between. CDR3 coding DNA: TGTGCCAGCAGCCAAGTTGCGGGTTTCAGTACCGGGGAGCTGTTTTTT. Amino acids: CASSQVAGFSTGELFF.

The V gene is TRBV6-2 or TRBV6-3, the J gene TRBJ2-7, with D maybe TRBD1 (5 bases). CDR3 length: 15 amino acids. The V end lost 2 bases, the J end lost 4 bases, and 15 bases lay between the germline ends. Looked up from germline, CDR1 is MNHEY and CDR2 is SVGEGT. CDR3 nucleotide sequence: TGTGCCAGCAGTTACGCCAAGGGCAGGGCTTACGAGCAGTACGTC. Amino acids: CASSYAKGRAYEQYV.

A few counts support this clone. The V and J genes are TRBV7-9 and TRBJ1-4; 8 bases line up with TRBD1. Germline CDR1 is SEHNR and CDR2 is FQNEAQ (reference sequence). V trimming: 4 bases; J trimming: 7 bases; junction bases outside the gene matches: 8. There are 15 residues in the CDR3. Here the CDR3 reads CASSSLGQGGEKLFF. The CDR3 DNA reads as TGTGCCAGCAGCTCATTAGGACAGGGCGGTGAAAAACTGTTTTTT.

The chain recombines TRBV28 with TRBJ1-1, with D unresolved. The CDR3 loop spans 13 amino acids. From germline, CDR1 is MDHEN and CDR2 SYDVKM. V dropped 6 bases and J dropped 0 bases, with 8 bases sitting between them. The CDR3 DNA follows: TGTGCCAGCAGATATCAGGTGAACACTGAAGCTTTCTTT. Its translation: CASRYQVNTEAFF.